The 5 T cell receptor beta chains listed next were all sequenced from one sample in a study of T cell responses to AZD1222 COVID-19 vaccine. Repertoires were generated with immunoSEQ multiplex PCR, while TCRdb's copy carries only in-frame clones and drops some. The table includes under 130,000 clones, 92% detected once. The material was peripheral blood, obtained on day 0 of AZD1222 vaccination. Receptors originate from an adult in good health.

This chain joins TRBV7-3 and TRBJ1-2, with no clear D. Trimming took off 5 bases at V and 2 bases at J, with 9 bases between the two ends. CDR3 length: 13 amino acids. Germline values: CDR1 SGHTA, CDR2 FQGTGA. Written as DNA, the CDR3 is TGTGCCAGCAGCGAAGACGGGAACTATGGCTACACCTTC. Translating it yields CASSEDGNYGYTF.

The V gene is TRBV28, the J gene TRBJ1-5, with a weak D call TRBD1 (5 bases). The germline gives CDR1 MDHEN, CDR2 SYDVKM. The CDR3 spans 16 residues. The germline V and J ends were trimmed by 7 bases and 4 bases, with 20 bases remaining between them. CDR3 coding DNA: TGTGCCAGCACCACCACTGGGGCAGGAGGGAATCAGCCCCAGCATTTT. Its translation is CASTTTGAGGNQPQHF.

The V gene is TRBV5-1, the J gene TRBJ2-7, with D maybe TRBD1 (8 bases). Germline CDR1 is SGHRS and CDR2 is YFSETQ. This CDR3 spans 15 amino acids. The V end lost 4 bases, the J end lost 4 bases, and 18 bases lay between the germline ends. Here the CDR3 reads CASSPGAQGGYEQYF. CDR3 DNA sequence: TGCGCCAGCAGCCCTGGAGCACAGGGGGGGTACGAGCAGTACTTC.

This clone appeared a few times. This sequence joins TRBV3-1 (or the pseudogene TRBV3-2) and TRBJ1-6; no clear D. Trimming left V 0 bases short and J 10 bases short, with 13 bases between. The CDR3 is 15 residues long. In germline, CDR1 is LGHDT, CDR2 YNNKEL (reference sequence). Here the CDR3 DNA reads TGTGCCAGCAGCCAAGATGTGGGAGGGCGGTCACCCCTCCACTTT. This encodes CASSQDVGGRSPLHF.

The J gene is TRBJ2-2, the V gene TRBV11-3; 10 bases align to TRBD1. Germline assignment: CDR1 SGHNT and CDR2 YENEEA. V was pared by 5 bases and J by 7 bases, with 7 bases of the junction left unmatched. This CDR3 spans 15 amino acids. The chain's CDR3 is CASSPTGGRVGELFF. The DNA of the CDR3 is TGTGCCAGCAGCCCGACAGGGGGCCGTGTCGGGGAGCTGTTTTTT.